The entry below describes one T cell receptor beta chain. The data belong to a study of blood T cell repertoires in COVID-19. Study details: Sample material is recorded as cDNA or gDNA derived from T cells, B-cell-depleted T cells, or PBMCs.

Generated by immunoSEQ multiplex PCR, the TCRdb table keeps only in-frame clones and is missing some. In the table there are about 190,000 clones, 84% of which are singletons. V shed 4 bases and J shed 0 bases, with 25 bases lying between them. The CDR3 loop spans 20 amino acids. The germline CDR1 and CDR2 sequences are LNHDA and SQIVND (reference sequence). The sequenced sample consisted of PBMCs or T cells enriched from blood (not recorded which). This clonotype was obtained from a woman aged 25 to 39 who had been exposed to COVID-19. The chain joins TRBV19 to TRBJ1-5; TRBD1 is a possible D gene (6 bases). The DNA of the CDR3 is TGTGCCAGTAGTACCGCGGGGGGGGCAGCCTCTGATTATAGCAATCAGCCCCAGCATTTT. Amino acid sequence: CASSTAGGAASDYSNQPQHF.